This TCR beta chain was retrieved from a study of T-cell memory formation after mild COVID-19. Study-wide context: Most TCR clusters belonged to a single donor. General study points: Contracting clones from day 15 to 85 had balanced CD4/CD8; later expanders favoured CD4+. In pre-infection memory, a portion of responding clones appeared, which suggested that cross-reactive memory joined.

TCRdb passed the 5' RACE reads through MiXCR, listing each CDR3 protein once. The sample shows a few hundred thousand distinct CDR3 sequences, about 21% of them seen only once. This clonotype was recorded a few times. Its antigen is unidentified. Input material: PBMCs or a T cell subset sorted from them (not recorded which). The sequence derives from an adult woman who had mild COVID-19 (a few samples of this study predate the infection). Cell type and time point are not known.

The chain's CDR3 is CASSKTGLAGNEQFF. The CDR3 DNA reads as TGTGCCAGCAGCAAAACCGGCCTGGCTGGCAATGAGCAGTTCTTC. The rearrangement uses TRBV7-2 and TRBJ2-1; D uncertain. The CDR3 consists of 15 residues. V shed 5 bases and J shed 6 bases, with 17 bases lying between them. Germline CDR1 reads SGHTA; CDR2 reads FQGNSA.